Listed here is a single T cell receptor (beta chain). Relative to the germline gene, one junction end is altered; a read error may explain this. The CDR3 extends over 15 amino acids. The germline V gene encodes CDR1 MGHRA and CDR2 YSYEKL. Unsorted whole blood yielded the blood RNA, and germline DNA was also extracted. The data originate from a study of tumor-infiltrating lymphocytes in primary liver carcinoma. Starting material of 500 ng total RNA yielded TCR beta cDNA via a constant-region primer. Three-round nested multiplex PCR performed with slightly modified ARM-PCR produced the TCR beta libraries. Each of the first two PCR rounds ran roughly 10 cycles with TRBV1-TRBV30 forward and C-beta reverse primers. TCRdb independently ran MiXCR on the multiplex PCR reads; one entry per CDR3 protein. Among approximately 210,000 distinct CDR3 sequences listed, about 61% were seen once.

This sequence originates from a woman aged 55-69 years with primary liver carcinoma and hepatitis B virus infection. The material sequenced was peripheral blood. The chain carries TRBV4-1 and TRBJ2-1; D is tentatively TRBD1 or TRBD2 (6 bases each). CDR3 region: CTSSQAGGSYKEQLF. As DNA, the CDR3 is TGCACCAGCAGCCAAGCCGGGGGCTCCTACAAAGAGCAGTTATTC.